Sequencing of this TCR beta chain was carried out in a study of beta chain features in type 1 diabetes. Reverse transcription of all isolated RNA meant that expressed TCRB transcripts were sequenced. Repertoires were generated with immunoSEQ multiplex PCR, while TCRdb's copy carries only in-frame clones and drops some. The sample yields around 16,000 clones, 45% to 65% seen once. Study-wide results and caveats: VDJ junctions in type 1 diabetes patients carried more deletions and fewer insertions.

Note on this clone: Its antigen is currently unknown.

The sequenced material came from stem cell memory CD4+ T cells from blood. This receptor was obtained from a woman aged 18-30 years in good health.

The CDR3 DNA is TGCGCCAGCAGTCGACGCGCGGGAGTGCAAGAGACCCAGTACTTC. Its translation: CASSRRAGVQETQYF. This chain connects TRBV5-1 to TRBJ2-5, with TRBD2 matching 7 bases. J lost 2 bases, V lost 5 bases, and 9 bases had no gene match. CDR1 and CDR2 from the germline V gene are SGHRS and YFSETQ. This CDR3 is 15 amino acids long. Complete variable domain (other parts from reference TRBV5-1 and TRBJ2-5): KAGVTQTPRYLIKTRGQQVTLSCSPISGHRSVSWYQQTPGQGLQFLFEYFSETQRNKGNFPGRFSGRQFSNSRSEMNVSTLELGDSALYLCASSRRAGVQETQYFGPGTRLLVL.